These 26 T cell receptor beta chains were all obtained from the same sample, sequenced in a study of PD-L1 blockade in urothelial cancer. The method was immunoSEQ multiplex PCR; TCRdb's version includes in-frame clones alone and lacks a portion of them. The sample yields 35,000 to 55,000 clones, more than 75% seen once. The sample consisted of PBMCs, taken around atezolizumab (anti-PD-L1) treatment. All receptors derive from a man between 70 and 80 years old with urothelial cancer.

This clone was seen only a few times. The chain carries TRBV7-9 and TRBJ2-3; 9 bases are shared with TRBD2. CDR1 and CDR2 from the germline V gene are SEHNR and FQNEAQ (reference sequence). This CDR3 region has 14 residues. Trimming cost V 6 bases and J 6 bases; bases outside gene matches: 7. CDR3 nucleotides: TGTGCCAGCAGAAGACTAGCGGCGGGGGATACGCAGTATTTT. Amino acid sequence: CASRRLAAGDTQYF.

This clone was detected a few times. The chain couples TRBV25-1 to TRBJ1-4; 7 nucleotides agree with TRBD1. V lost 2 bases and J lost 3; bases outside the gene matches: 3. Germline V lookup: CDR1 MGHDK, CDR2 SYGVNS. The CDR3 has 15 residues. The CDR3 sequence: CASSETGAANEKLFF. The CDR3 region has the DNA TGTGCCAGCAGTGAAACAGGGGCCGCTAATGAAAAACTGTTTTTT.

This clone was observed a handful of times. The chain has TRBV19 and TRBJ2-2, with 8 bases that match TRBD2. There are 15 residues in the CDR3. Looked up from germline, CDR1 is LNHDA and CDR2 is SQIVND (reference sequence). V dropped 5 bases and J dropped 6; count of bases not matched to a gene: 8. The CDR3 loop is CASSSQRERSGELFF. The CDR3 coding sequence is TGTGCCAGTAGTTCCCAGCGGGAGCGCTCCGGGGAGCTGTTTTTT.

This clone was detected a few times. This chain connects TRBV5-1 to TRBJ2-7; TRBD2 agrees at 9 bases. Germline trimming cut 4 bases from V and 5 bases from J; bases unmatched to any gene: 7. The CDR3 is made up of 14 amino acids. Per germline, CDR1 SGHRS and CDR2 YFSETQ. CDR3 DNA: TGCGCCAGCAGCCGGGTTAGCGGGAGTAACGAGCAGTACTTC. Its protein is CASSRVSGSNEQYF.

The rearrangement uses TRBV7-3 and TRBJ1-1, with D perhaps TRBD1 (5 bases). V lost 3 bases and J lost 4, with 12 bases in between. The length of the CDR3 is 14 residues. CDR1 SGHTA and CDR2 FQGTGA come from the germline V gene. In nucleotides, the CDR3 is TGTGCCAGCAGCTTGGGCGGGGCGGCCACTGAAGCTTTCTTT. Translated, it gives CASSLGGAATEAFF. Supplemented by reference TRBV7-3 and TRBJ1-1, the full variable domain reads GAGVSQTPSNKVTEKGKYVELRCDPISGHTALYWYRQSLGQGPEFLIYFQGTGAADDSGLPNDRFFAVRPEGSVSTLKIQRTERGDSAVYLCASSLGGAATEAFFGQGTRLTVV.

This clone was picked up one time. The chain carries TRBV5-5 and TRBJ1-5; tentatively, D is TRBD1 (5 bases). With 4 bases removed from V and 4 bases from J, the gap between germline ends came to 12 bases. Germline V gives CDR1 SGHKS, CDR2 YYEKEE (reference sequence). The CDR3 totals 14 residues. The CDR3 nucleotides read TGTGCCAGCAGCGCCAGCGGGGGAAATCAGCCCCAGCATTTT. It specifies CASSASGGNQPQHF.

The rearrangement uses TRBV5-5 and TRBJ2-7; 8 positions match TRBD1. The V segment lost 2 bases and the J segment 2 bases; nucleotides outside the gene matches: 6. The CDR3 loop spans 15 amino acids. The germline V gene has CDR1 SGHKS and CDR2 YYEKEE (reference sequence). The CDR3 is CASSLTGTGTYEQYF. The CDR3 nucleotides are TGTGCCAGCAGCTTAACCGGGACAGGAACCTACGAGCAGTACTTC. The entire variable domain, with the rest obtained from reference TRBV5-5 and TRBJ2-7, is as follows: DAGVTQSPTHLIKTRGQQVTLRCSPISGHKSVSWYQQVLGQGPQFIFQYYEKEERGRGNFPDRFSARQFPNYSSELNVNALLLGDSALYLCASSLTGTGTYEQYFGPGTRLTVT.

The chain has TRBV7-3 and TRBJ2-1; 9 bases are a match to TRBD2. The CDR3 spans 16 residues. Germline lookup yields CDR1 SGHTA and CDR2 FQGTGA. V lost 5 bases to trimming and J lost 1 base; unmatched junction nucleotides: 6. The CDR3 DNA reads as TGTGCCAGCAGCCCCGGTGCGGGAGGGTCCTACAATGAGCAGTTCTTC. It specifies CASSPGAGGSYNEQFF.

CDR3 in amino acids: CASKLTDRGSYEQYF. Written as DNA, the CDR3 is TGTGCCAGCAAGTTGACTGACAGGGGGTCCTACGAGCAGTACTTC. V and J are TRBV6-1 and TRBJ2-7, with 9 bases aligning to TRBD1. Unmatched junction bases numbered 8, after V lost 7 bases and J lost 1 base. Germline values: CDR1 MNHNS, CDR2 SASEGT. This CDR3 is 15 amino acids long.

This clone occurred a few times. The chain carries TRBV9 and TRBJ1-1; 8 nucleotides agree with TRBD1. V lost 3 bases and J lost 6; bases outside the gene matches: 7. The CDR3 has 14 residues. CDR1 SGDLS and CDR2 YYNGEE come from the germline V gene. CDR3 bases: TGTGCCAGCAGCGCCCCAGGGGGCGACGCTGAAGCTTTCTTT. This translates into CASSAPGGDAEAFF. The variable domain in full, completed from reference TRBV9 and TRBJ1-1, reads DSGVTQTPKHLITATGQRVTLRCSPRSGDLSVYWYQQSLDQGLQFLIQYYNGEERAKGNILERFSAQQFPDLHSELNLSSLELGDSALYFCASSAPGGDAEAFFGQGTRLTVV.

V and J are TRBV7-3 and TRBJ2-1; 8 nucleotides align to TRBD2. Germline lookup yields CDR1 SGHTA and CDR2 FQGTGA. The CDR3 runs 14 residues. Trimming at V came to 2 bases and at J to 9 bases, leaving 6 bases not matched to a gene. CDR3 bases: TGTGCCAGCAGCTTAGCGGGAGGCTACGGTGAGCAGTTCTTC. Protein sequence: CASSLAGGYGEQFF.

This sequence joins TRBV28 and TRBJ1-1; no clear D. Trimming pared 4 bases from V and 8 bases from J, leaving 8 bases between. This CDR3 is 11 amino acids long. Germline CDR1 and CDR2: MDHEN and SYDVKM. The CDR3 bases are TGTGCCAGCAGTTCCCCGGGGGAAGCTTTCTTT. Amino acids: CASSSPGEAFF.

This chain joins TRBV5-4 and TRBJ2-1; 10 nucleotides agree with TRBD2. The V and J ends lost 4 bases and 9 bases, in that order; junction bases with no gene match: 13. Per germline, CDR1 SGHNT and CDR2 YYREEE (reference sequence). CDR3 length: 16 residues. The CDR3 DNA follows: TGTGCCAGCAGCACCGACCTAGCGGGAGTGGAAGGTGAGCAGTTCTTC. Its protein is CASSTDLAGVEGEQFF.

This rearrangement joins TRBV7-6 to TRBJ2-1; D is uncertain. Germline-derived CDR1 and CDR2 are SGHVS and FNYEAQ. The germline V and J ends were trimmed by 5 bases and 12 bases, with 23 bases remaining between them. The CDR3 consists of 15 residues. The CDR3 DNA follows: TGTGCCAGCAGCCCCCAATCCCTGACTGGTTCAAGGCAGTTCTTC. Translating gives CASSPQSLTGSRQFF.

This clone was counted only a few times. The rearrangement links TRBV7-3 to TRBJ2-1, with D possibly matching TRBD2 (6 bases). The V end was cut by 0 bases, the J end by 0 bases, with 9 bases between. The CDR3 loop spans 16 amino acids. Germline CDR1 and CDR2: SGHTA and FQGTGA. CDR3 sequence (DNA): TGTGCCAGCAGCTTAACAGTCGGGAGCTCCTACAATGAGCAGTTCTTC. This translates into CASSLTVGSSYNEQFF.

The chain uses TRBV11-2 and TRBJ2-3, with D possibly matching TRBD2 (6 bases). The CDR3 runs to 17 residues. Trimming cost V 5 bases and J 3 bases, with 21 bases left between them. In germline, CDR1 is SGHAT, CDR2 FQNNGV. CDR3 amino acids: CASSPWFTSRDTDTQYF. DNA for the CDR3: TGTGCCAGCAGCCCCTGGTTTACTAGCCGAGATACAGATACGCAGTATTTT.

This clone turned up a few times. The chain links TRBV7-9 to TRBJ2-7, with D tentatively TRBD1 (6 bases). The CDR3 has 15 residues. From germline, CDR1 is SEHNR and CDR2 FQNEAQ (reference sequence). The V gene lost 5 bases and the J gene lost 1 base, with 15 bases spanning the gap. Here the CDR3 DNA reads TGTGCCAGCAGCGCCAGGACAGCCATATCCTACGAGCAGTACTTC. This gives the protein CASSARTAISYEQYF. The full variable domain, rest sourced from reference TRBV7-9 and TRBJ2-7, is DTGVSQNPRHKITKRGQNVTFRCDPISEHNRLYWYRQTLGQGPEFLTYFQNEAQLEKSRLLSDRFSAERPKGSFSTLEIQRTEQGDSAMYLCASSARTAISYEQYFGPGTRLTVT.

The chain uses TRBV5-1 and TRBJ2-1; 8 positions agree with TRBD2. CDR1 and CDR2 from the germline V gene are SGHRS and YFSETQ. J gave up 7 bases and V 5 bases, and 14 bases lay outside the gene matches. CDR3 length: 16 residues. The CDR3 spells CASREGGAGGKNEQFF. CDR3 DNA sequence: TGCGCCAGCAGGGAGGGTGGTGCGGGGGGCAAAAATGAGCAGTTCTTC.

J is TRBJ2-5 and V is TRBV5-6; weak D call: TRBD1 (5 bases). Germline V gene lookup returns CDR1 SGHDT and CDR2 YYEEEE. This CDR3 comprises 15 residues. V lost 1 base and J lost 5, with 15 bases in between. The CDR3 sequence is CASSLILRVKETQYF. CDR3 in DNA: TGTGCCAGCAGCTTGATTCTCAGGGTGAAGGAGACCCAGTACTTC.

The chain uses TRBV4-3 and TRBJ2-7; 11 bases fit TRBD2. Looked up from germline, CDR1 is LGHNA and CDR2 is YSLEER. Losses at the gene ends were 5 bases for V and 4 bases for J; bases not matched to a gene: 4. The CDR3 has 14 residues. The CDR3, as DNA: TGCGCCAGCAGCTCGGGACTAGCGGCTTACGAGCAGTACTTC. Amino acids: CASSSGLAAYEQYF.

The chain links TRBV2 to TRBJ2-7; D is unresolved. V was trimmed by 10 bases and J by 3 bases, leaving 13 bases between them. The CDR3 covers 12 residues. Germline V gene data show CDR1 as SNHLY and CDR2 as FYNNEI. In nucleotides, the CDR3 is TGTGCCACCCAGACTCGACGCTACGAGCAGTACTTC. It translates to CATQTRRYEQYF.

The chain is built from TRBV28 and TRBJ2-7; 10 nucleotides match TRBD2. V lost 6 bases to trimming and J lost 6 bases; unmatched junction nucleotides: 5. Per germline, CDR1 MDHEN and CDR2 SYDVKM. The length of the CDR3 is 13 residues. The DNA of the CDR3 is TGTGCCAGCAGCTCTAGCGGGAGAATCGAGCAGTACTTC. Protein product: CASSSSGRIEQYF.

The chain recombines TRBV30 with TRBJ1-1; 8 bases fit TRBD1. V lost 0 bases and J lost 5; bases outside the gene matches: 2. The V gene's germline CDR1 is GTSNPN and CDR2 SVGIG (reference sequence). The CDR3 consists of 13 residues. The CDR3 coding sequence is TGTGCCTGGAGTGTACAGGGGGAAACTGAAGCTTTCTTT. Residues: CAWSVQGETEAFF. Together with reference TRBV30 and TRBJ1-1, the CDR3 gives the full variable domain: SQTIHQWPATLVQPVGSPLSLECTVEGTSNPNLYWYRQAAGRGLQLLFYSVGIGQISSEVPQNLSASRPQDRQFILSSKKLLLSDSGFYLCAWSVQGETEAFFGQGTRLTVV.

The rearrangement links TRBV5-5 to TRBJ2-3; possible D gene TRBD2, 5 bases. CDR1 SGHKS and CDR2 YYEKEE come from the germline V gene (reference sequence). The CDR3 has 16 residues. The V end was cut by 0 bases, the J end by 0 bases, with 11 bases between. The CDR3 DNA is TGTGCCAGCAGCTTGGCCGCAGGACTTAGCACAGATACGCAGTATTTT. Translating gives CASSLAAGLSTDTQYF.

Worth noting for this clone: This sample also contains other DNA sequences that code for the same CDR3. The V call is TRBV5-8, the J call TRBJ1-4, with D hard to call. Trimming took 4 bases from V and 12 from J, leaving 16 bases between them. Germline V gives CDR1 SGHTS, CDR2 YDEGEE. CDR3 length: 13 amino acids. CDR3 sequence reads: CASSLAGGGELFF. The CDR3 DNA reads as TGTGCCAGCAGCCTTGCGGGAGGAGGAGAACTGTTTTTT.

The V and J genes are TRBV9 and TRBJ2-5; D is uncertain. Germline assignment: CDR1 SGDLS and CDR2 YYNGEE. The V end lost 4 bases, the J end lost 3 bases, and 7 bases lay between the germline ends. The CDR3 loop spans 12 amino acids. The CDR3 DNA sequence: TGTGCCAGCAGCACCGGAGAAGAGACCCAGTACTTC. This encodes CASSTGEETQYF.